This T cell receptor (beta chain) was sequenced in a study of regulatory T cells in long-lasting Graves disease. For the study at large: Graves' patients diagnosed newly had used antithyroid drugs under 3 months. General observations from the study: Persistent patients shared 2,500 to 3,000 public clonotypes among themselves. Newly diagnosed patients shared fewer, at some 900.

CDR3 size: 16 residues. Germline-derived CDR1 and CDR2 are SGHDT and YYEEEE. J gave up 2 bases and V 4 bases, and 6 bases lay outside the gene matches. Time point denoted: newly diagnosed GD, antithyroid drugs for less than 3 months. TCR sequences were obtained from RNA taken from PBMCs. This clonotype was detected ten times or more. What it binds is not known. For TCR beta, libraries came from iRepertoire HTBI primers and Arm-PCR of CDR3 regions. MiXCR was run by TCRdb on the multiplex PCR reads, yielding one entry per CDR3 protein. The sample holds over 350,000 distinct CDR3 sequences; roughly 15% are singletons and the top ten take roughly 8%. This same sample was also part of a study on T cells in Graves' hyperthyroidism and ophthalmopathy. That study reports: Lactation, pregnancy, other autoimmune disease or uncontrolled infection excluded patients.

Sequencing was performed on peripheral blood mononuclear cells (PBMCs), taken at new diagnosis, from a patient treated with antithyroid drugs. The chain uses TRBV5-6 and TRBJ2-1; TRBD1 agrees at 10 bases. This sequence originates from a woman between 40 and 55 years old with Graves disease. The CDR3 bases are TGTGCCAGCAGCAGAGACAGGGGGCTTACCTACAATGAGCAGTTCTTC. It translates to CASSRDRGLTYNEQFF.